The T cell receptor (beta chain) under discussion was sequenced for a study of prognosis after radiotherapy for stage I lung cancer. Two-round multiplex PCR, the amplification method, yielded TCR beta CDR3 from genomic DNA. The first round of PCR was done with primers that matched each TRBV and TRBJ gene. From the multiplex PCR reads, TCRdb called clonotypes with MiXCR, one entry per CDR3 protein. The repertoire includes roughly 30,000 distinct CDR3 sequences, 40% to 60% of them detected once, and approximately 17% sits in the top ten. General study findings and limits: Stereotactic body radiation therapy was followed by fewer unique TCR clones, median about 9,200 versus 6,500. A difference in TRBV and TRBJ gene usage was reportedly seen between patients with and without metastases.

This CDR3 region has 15 residues. The germline V gene has CDR1 SGHTA and CDR2 FQGNSA. Losses at the gene ends were 2 bases for V and 2 bases for J; bases not matched to a gene: 2. This clonotype is judged medium-sized. Its antigen is unidentified. The input for sequencing was PBMCs, taken before or after stereotactic body radiation therapy (not recorded which). The TCR sequence derives from a donor of 50 years or more with non-small cell lung cancer. This chain connects TRBV7-2 to TRBJ2-1, with TRBD1 matching 8 bases. The CDR3 here is CASSLQTGAYNEQFF. The CDR3 DNA follows: TGTGCCAGCAGCTTACAGACAGGGGCCTACAATGAGCAGTTCTTC.